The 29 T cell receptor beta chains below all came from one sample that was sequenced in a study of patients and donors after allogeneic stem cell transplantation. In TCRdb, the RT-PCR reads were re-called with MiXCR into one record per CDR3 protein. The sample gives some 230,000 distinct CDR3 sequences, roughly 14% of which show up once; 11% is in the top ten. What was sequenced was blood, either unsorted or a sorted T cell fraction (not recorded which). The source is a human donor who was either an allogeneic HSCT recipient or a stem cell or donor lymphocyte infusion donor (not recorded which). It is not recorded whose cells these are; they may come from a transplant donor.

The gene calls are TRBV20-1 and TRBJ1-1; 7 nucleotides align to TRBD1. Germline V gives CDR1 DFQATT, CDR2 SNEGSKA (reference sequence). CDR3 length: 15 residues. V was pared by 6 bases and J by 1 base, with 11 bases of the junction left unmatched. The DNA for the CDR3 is TGCAGTGCCCTACCTCGGCAGGGGGGGAACACTGAAGCTTTCTTT. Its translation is CSALPRQGGNTEAFF.

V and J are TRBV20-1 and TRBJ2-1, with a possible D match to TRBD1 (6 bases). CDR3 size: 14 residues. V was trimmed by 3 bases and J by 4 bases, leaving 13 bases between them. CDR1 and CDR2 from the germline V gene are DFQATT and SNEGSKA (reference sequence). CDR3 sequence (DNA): TGCAGTGCTAGGAGCTCAGGGGATTACAATGAGCAGTTCTTC. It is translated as CSARSSGDYNEQFF.

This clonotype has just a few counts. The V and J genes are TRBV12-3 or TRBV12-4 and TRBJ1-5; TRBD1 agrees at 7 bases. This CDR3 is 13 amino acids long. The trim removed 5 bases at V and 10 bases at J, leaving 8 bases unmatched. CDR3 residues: CASSLIRGHPQHF. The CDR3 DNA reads TGTGCCAGCAGTCTTATAAGGGGGCACCCCCAGCATTTT.

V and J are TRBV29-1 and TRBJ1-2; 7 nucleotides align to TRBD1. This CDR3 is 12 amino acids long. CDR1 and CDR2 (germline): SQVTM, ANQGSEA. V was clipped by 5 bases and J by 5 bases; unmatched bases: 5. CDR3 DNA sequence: TGCAGCGTTCAGACAGGGAAGTATGGCTACACCTTC. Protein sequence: CSVQTGKYGYTF.

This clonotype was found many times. CDR3 loop: CASSSPRGIRHTF. In nucleotides, the CDR3 is TGTGCCAGCAGCTCTCCCCGAGGAATCAGGCACACCTTC. The chain has TRBV11-2 and TRBJ1-2; D remains ambiguous. V lost 4 bases and J lost 12, with 18 bases in between. This CDR3 is built from 13 residues. Germline V gene lookup returns CDR1 SGHAT and CDR2 FQNNGV.

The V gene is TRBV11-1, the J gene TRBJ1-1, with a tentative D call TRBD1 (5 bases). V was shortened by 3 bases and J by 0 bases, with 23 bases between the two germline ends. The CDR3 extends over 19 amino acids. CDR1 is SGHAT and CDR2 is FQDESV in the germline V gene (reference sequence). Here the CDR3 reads CASSFTVPGQQSLNTEAFF. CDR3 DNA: TGTGCCAGCAGCTTCACCGTTCCGGGGCAGCAAAGTTTGAACACTGAAGCTTTCTTT.

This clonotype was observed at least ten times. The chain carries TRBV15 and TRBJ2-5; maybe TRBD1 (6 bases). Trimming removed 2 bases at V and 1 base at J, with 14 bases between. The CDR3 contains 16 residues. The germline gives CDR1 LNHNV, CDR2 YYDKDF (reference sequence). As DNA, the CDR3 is TGTGCCACCAGCAGAAAGACACAGGGATCCCAAGAGACCCAGTACTTC. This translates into CATSRKTQGSQETQYF. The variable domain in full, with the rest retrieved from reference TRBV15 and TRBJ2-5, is DAMVIQNPRYQVTQFGKPVTLSCSQTLNHNVMYWYQQKSSQAPKLLFHYYDKDFNNEADTPDNFQSRRPNTSFCFLDIRSPGLGDTAMYLCATSRKTQGSQETQYFGPGTRLLVL.

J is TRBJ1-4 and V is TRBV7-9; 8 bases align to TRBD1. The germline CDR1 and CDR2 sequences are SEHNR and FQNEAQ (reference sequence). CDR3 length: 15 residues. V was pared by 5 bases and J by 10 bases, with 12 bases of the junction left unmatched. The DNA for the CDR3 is TGTGCCAGCAGCGGCGCCGGGACAGGTCTTCCAAAACTGTTTTTT. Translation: CASSGAGTGLPKLFF.

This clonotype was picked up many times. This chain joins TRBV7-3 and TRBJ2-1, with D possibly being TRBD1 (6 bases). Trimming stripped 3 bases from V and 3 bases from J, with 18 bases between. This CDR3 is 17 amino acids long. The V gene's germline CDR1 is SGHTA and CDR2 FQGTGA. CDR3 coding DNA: TGTGCCAGCAGCTTTGGTGGTGTCCGGGACAACTACAATGAGCAGTTCTTC. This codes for CASSFGGVRDNYNEQFF.

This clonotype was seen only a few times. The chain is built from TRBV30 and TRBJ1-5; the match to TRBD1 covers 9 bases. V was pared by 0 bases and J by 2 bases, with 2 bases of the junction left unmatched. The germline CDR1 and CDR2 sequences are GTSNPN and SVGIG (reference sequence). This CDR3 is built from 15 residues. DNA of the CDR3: TGTGCCTGGAGTGTGCGGGACAGGGGCAATCAGCCCCAGCATTTT. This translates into CAWSVRDRGNQPQHF.

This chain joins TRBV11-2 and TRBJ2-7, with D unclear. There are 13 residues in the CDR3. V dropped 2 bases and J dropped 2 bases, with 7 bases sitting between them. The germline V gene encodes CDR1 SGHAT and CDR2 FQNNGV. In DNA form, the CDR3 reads TGTGCCAGCAGCTTATACAGAACCTACGAGCAGTACTTC. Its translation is CASSLYRTYEQYF.

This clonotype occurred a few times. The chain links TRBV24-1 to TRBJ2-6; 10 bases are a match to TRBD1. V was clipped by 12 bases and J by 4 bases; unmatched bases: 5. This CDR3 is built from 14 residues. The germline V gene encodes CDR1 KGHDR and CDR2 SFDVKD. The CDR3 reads CASGTGAGANVLTF. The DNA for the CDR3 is TGTGCCTCTGGGACAGGGGCCGGGGCCAACGTCCTGACTTTC.

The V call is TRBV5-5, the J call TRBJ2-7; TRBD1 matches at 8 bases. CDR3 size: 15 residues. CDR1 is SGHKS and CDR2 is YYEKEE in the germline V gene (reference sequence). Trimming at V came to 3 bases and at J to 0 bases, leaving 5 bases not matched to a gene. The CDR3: CASSSRGPYSYEQYF. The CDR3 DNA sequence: TGTGCCAGCAGCTCCAGGGGGCCTTACTCCTACGAGCAGTACTTC.

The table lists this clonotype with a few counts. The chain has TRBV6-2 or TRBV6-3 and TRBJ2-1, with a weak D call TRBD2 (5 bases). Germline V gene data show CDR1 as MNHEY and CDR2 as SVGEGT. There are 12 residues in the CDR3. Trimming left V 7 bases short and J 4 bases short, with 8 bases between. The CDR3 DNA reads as TGTGCCAGCAATGAGGGATACAATGAGCAGTTCTTC. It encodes CASNEGYNEQFF.

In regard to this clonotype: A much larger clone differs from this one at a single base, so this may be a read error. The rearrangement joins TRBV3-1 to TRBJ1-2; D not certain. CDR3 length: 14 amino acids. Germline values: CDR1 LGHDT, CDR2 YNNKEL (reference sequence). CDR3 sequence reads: CASSPDGANYGHTF. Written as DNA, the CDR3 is TGTGCCAGCAGCCCGGACGGAGCTAACTATGGCCACACCTTC.

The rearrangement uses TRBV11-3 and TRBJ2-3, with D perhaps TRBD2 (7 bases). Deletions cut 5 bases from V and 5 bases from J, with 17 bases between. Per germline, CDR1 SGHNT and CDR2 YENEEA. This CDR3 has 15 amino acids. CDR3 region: CASSEGGVAGDTQYF. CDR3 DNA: TGTGCCAGCAGCGAAGGGGGGGTAGCGGGAGATACGCAGTATTTT.

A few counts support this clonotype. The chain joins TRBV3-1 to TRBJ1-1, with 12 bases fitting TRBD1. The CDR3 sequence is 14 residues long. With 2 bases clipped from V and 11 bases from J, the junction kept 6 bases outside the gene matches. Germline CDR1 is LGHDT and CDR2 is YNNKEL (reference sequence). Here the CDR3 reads CASSQKGTGGDAFF. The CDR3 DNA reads TGTGCCAGCAGCCAAAAAGGGACAGGGGGCGATGCTTTCTTT.

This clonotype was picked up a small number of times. The CDR3 DNA reads TGTGCCAGCAGCCAAGATGGCGGGGAGGGCACTGAAGCTTTCTTT. Protein: CASSQDGGEGTEAFF. The chain couples TRBV4-2 to TRBJ1-1; D unresolved. The germline V gene has CDR1 LGHNA and CDR2 YNFKEQ. Trimming left V 0 bases short and J 4 bases short, with 12 bases between. The CDR3 sequence is 15 residues long.

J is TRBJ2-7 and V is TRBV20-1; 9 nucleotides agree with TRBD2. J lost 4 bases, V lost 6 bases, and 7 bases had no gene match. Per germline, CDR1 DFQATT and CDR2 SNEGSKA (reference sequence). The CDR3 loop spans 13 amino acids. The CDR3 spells CSALKREDYEQYF. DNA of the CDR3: TGCAGTGCCCTCAAGCGGGAGGATTACGAGCAGTACTTC.

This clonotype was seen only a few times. The DNA of the CDR3 is TGTGCCAGCAGCCAGGAGGGGACAGATCAGCCCCAGCATTTT. Protein: CASSQEGTDQPQHF. J is TRBJ1-5 and V is TRBV4-2; 7 bases match TRBD1. CDR1 and CDR2 from the germline V gene are LGHNA and YNFKEQ. There are 14 residues in the CDR3. The J segment lost 5 bases and the V segment lost 3 bases, leaving 4 bases of the junction unmatched.

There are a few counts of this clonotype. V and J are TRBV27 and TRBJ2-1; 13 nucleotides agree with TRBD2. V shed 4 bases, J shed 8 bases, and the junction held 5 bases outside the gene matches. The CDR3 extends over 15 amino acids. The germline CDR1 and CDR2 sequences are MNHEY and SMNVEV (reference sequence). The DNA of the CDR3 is TGTGCCAGCAGTTCGCCGGGACTAGCGGGGCATGAGCAGTTCTTC. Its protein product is CASSSPGLAGHEQFF.

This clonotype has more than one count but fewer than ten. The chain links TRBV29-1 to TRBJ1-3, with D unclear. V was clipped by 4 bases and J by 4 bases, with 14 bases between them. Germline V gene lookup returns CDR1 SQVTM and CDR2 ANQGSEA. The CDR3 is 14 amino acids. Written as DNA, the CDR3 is TGCAGCGTTGTGTGGGGATTGCCAGGAAACACCATATATTTT. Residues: CSVVWGLPGNTIYF.

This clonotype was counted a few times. The CDR3 sequence: CASSSGQDFPYEQYF. CDR3 nucleotide sequence: TGTGCCAGCAGCTCAGGACAGGACTTTCCCTACGAGCAGTACTTC. The rearrangement joins TRBV5-5 to TRBJ2-7; 7 positions match TRBD1. In germline, CDR1 is SGHKS, CDR2 YYEKEE (reference sequence). CDR3 length: 15 residues. Trimming cost V 3 bases and J 2 bases; bases outside gene matches: 8.

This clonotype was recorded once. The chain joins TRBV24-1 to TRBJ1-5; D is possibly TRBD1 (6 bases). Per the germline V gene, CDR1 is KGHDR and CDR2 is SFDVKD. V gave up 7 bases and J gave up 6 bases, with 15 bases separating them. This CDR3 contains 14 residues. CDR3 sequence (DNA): TGTGCCACCAGCCCTCAGGGGTCCCGTCAGCCCCAGCATTTT. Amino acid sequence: CATSPQGSRQPQHF.

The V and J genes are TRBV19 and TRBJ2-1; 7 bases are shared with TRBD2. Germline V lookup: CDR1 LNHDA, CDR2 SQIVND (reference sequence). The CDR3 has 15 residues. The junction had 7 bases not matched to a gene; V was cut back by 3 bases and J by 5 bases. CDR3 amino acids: CASSMGGGWDNEQFF. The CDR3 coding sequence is TGTGCCAGTAGTATGGGGGGGGGATGGGACAATGAGCAGTTCTTC.

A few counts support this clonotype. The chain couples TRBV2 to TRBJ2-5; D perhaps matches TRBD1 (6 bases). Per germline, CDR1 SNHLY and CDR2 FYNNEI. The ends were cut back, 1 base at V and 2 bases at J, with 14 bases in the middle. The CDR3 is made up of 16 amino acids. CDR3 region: CASSEGPGVEQETQYF. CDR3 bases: TGTGCCAGCAGTGAAGGGCCAGGGGTGGAACAAGAGACCCAGTACTTC.

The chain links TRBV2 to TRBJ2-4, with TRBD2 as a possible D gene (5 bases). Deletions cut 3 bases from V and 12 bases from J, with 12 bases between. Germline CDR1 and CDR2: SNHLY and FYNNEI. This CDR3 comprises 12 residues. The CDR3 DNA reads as TGTGCCAGCAGTGACCCCCGTGGGAGTCAGTACTTC. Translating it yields CASSDPRGSQYF.

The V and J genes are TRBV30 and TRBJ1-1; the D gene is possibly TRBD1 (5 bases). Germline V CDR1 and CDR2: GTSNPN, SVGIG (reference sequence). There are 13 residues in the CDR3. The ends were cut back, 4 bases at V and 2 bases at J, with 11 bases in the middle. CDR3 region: CAWTGGFNTEAFF. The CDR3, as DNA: TGTGCCTGGACTGGGGGATTCAACACTGAAGCTTTCTTT.

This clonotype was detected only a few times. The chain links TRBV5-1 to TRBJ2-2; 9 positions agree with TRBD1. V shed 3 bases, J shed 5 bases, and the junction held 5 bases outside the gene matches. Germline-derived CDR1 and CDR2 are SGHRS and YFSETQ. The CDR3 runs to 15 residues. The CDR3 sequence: CASSWGQGPTGELFF. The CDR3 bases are TGCGCCAGCAGCTGGGGACAGGGCCCAACCGGGGAGCTGTTTTTT.